This T cell receptor beta chain was recorded in a study of blood T cell repertoires in COVID-19. Study details: The cDNA or gDNA used as material had been derived from T cells, B-cell-depleted T cells, or PBMCs.

The protocol was immunoSEQ multiplex PCR, while the TCRdb copy is restricted to in-frame clones and leaves out a portion. Among approximately 89,000 clones, nearly 95% were seen once, and the ten largest hold about 4.1%. Per germline, CDR1 SGHVS and CDR2 FNYEAQ. The V end lost 1 base, the J end lost 7 bases, and 8 bases lay between the germline ends. The CDR3 sequence is 13 residues long. The receptor was derived from a human donor with active COVID-19. The donor label of this sample is uncertain. The sample consisted of peripheral blood. The chain links TRBV7-6 to TRBJ2-4, with D possibly TRBD1 on 6 matching bases. The CDR3 sequence is CASSLGQGNIQYF. The CDR3 region has the DNA TGTGCCAGCAGCTTAGGCCAGGGGAACATTCAGTACTTC.